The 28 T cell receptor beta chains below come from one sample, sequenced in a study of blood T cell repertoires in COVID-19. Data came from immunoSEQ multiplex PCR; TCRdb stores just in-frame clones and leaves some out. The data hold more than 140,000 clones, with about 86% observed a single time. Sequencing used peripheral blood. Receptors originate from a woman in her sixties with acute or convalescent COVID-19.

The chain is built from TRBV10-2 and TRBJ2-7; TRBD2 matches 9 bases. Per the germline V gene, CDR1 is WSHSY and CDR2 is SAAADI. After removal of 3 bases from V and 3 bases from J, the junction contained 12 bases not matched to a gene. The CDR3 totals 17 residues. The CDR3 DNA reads TGCGCCAGCAGTGAAAGTGGGGTGGCTAGCGGGGACTACGAGCAGTACTTC. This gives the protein CASSESGVASGDYEQYF.

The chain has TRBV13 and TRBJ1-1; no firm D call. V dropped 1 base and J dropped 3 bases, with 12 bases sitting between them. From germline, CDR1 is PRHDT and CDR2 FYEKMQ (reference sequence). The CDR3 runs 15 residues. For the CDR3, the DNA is TGTGCCAGCAGCTTAGAGGAGGATGCGGACACTGAAGCTTTCTTT. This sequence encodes CASSLEEDADTEAFF.

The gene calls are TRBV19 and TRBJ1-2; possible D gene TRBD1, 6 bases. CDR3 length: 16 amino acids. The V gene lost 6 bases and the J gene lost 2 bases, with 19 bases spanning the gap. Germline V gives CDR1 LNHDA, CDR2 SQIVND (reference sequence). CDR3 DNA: TGTGCCAGTAGCCTCTCCCAGGGGACCTCGAACTATGGCTACACCTTC. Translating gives CASSLSQGTSNYGYTF.

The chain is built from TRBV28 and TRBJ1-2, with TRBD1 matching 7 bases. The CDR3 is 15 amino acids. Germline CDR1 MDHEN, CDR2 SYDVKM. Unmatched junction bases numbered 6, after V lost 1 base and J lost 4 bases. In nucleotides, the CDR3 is TGTGCCAGCAGTTTATTTGAGGGGGCGGGCTATGGCTACACCTTC. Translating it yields CASSLFEGAGYGYTF.

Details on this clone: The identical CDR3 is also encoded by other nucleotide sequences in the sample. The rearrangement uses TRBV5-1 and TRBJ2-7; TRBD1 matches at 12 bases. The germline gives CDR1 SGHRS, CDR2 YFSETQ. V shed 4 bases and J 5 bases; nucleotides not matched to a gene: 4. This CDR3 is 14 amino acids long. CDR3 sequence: CASSLGTGGDEQYF. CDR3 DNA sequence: TGCGCCAGCAGCCTAGGGACAGGGGGCGACGAGCAGTACTTC.

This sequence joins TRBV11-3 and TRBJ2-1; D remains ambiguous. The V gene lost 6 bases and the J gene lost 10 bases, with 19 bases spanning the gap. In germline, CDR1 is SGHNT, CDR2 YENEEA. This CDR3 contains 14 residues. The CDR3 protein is CASRVMGPDPEQFF. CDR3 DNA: TGTGCCAGCAGGGTTATGGGCCCCGACCCGGAGCAGTTCTTC.

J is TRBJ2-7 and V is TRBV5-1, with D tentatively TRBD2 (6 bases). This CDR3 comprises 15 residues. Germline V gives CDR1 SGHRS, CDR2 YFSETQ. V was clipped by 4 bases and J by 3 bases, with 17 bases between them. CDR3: CASSRDGGAGYEQYF. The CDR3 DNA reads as TGCGCCAGCAGCCGGGACGGAGGGGCAGGCTACGAGCAGTACTTC.

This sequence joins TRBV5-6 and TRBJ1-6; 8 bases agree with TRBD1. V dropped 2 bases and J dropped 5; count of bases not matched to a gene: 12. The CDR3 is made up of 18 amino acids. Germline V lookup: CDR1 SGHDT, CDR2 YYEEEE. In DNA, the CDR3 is TGTGCCAGCAGCTTCTCCGGCAGGGGGCTGCAAGATAATTCACCCCTCCACTTT. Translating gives CASSFSGRGLQDNSPLHF.

CDR3 sequence reads: CASSLISRGTEAFF. The CDR3 bases are TGTGCCAGCAGCTTAATCTCCCGGGGAACTGAAGCTTTCTTT. The chain joins TRBV13 to TRBJ1-1; D uncertain. This CDR3 region has 14 residues. The germline V gene encodes CDR1 PRHDT and CDR2 FYEKMQ (reference sequence). Trimming took off 2 bases at V and 5 bases at J, with 12 bases between the two ends.

The CDR3 loop reads CASSLEGSSYEQYF. The CDR3 DNA sequence: TGCGCCAGCAGCTTGGAAGGGAGCTCCTACGAGCAGTACTTC. V usage is TRBV5-1 and J usage is TRBJ2-7, with a tentative D call TRBD2 (5 bases). Trimming took off 0 bases at V and 0 bases at J, with 7 bases between the two ends. Germline-derived CDR1 and CDR2 are SGHRS and YFSETQ. The CDR3 loop spans 14 amino acids.

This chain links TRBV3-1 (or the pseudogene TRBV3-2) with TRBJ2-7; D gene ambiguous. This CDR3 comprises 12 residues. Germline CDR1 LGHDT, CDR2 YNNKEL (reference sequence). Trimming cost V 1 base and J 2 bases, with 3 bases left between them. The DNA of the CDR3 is TGTGCCAGCAGCCAAGCCACCTACGAGCAGTACTTC. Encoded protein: CASSQATYEQYF.

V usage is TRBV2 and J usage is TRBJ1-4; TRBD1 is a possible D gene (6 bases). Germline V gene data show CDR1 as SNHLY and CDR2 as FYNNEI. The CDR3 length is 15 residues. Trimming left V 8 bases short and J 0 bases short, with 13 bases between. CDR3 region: CASERTASTNEKLFF. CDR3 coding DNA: TGTGCCAGCGAACGGACAGCCTCAACTAATGAAAAACTGTTTTTT.

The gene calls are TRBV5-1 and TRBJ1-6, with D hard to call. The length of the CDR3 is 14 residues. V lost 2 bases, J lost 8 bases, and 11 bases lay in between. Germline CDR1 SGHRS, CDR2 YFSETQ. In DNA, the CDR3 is TGCGCCAGCAGCTTTGGCAGAAACGATTCACCCCTCCACTTT. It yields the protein CASSFGRNDSPLHF. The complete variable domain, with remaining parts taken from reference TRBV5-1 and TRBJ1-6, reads KAGVTQTPRYLIKTRGQQVTLSCSPISGHRSVSWYQQTPGQGLQFLFEYFSETQRNKGNFPGRFSGRQFSNSRSEMNVSTLELGDSALYLCASSFGRNDSPLHFGNGTRLTVT.

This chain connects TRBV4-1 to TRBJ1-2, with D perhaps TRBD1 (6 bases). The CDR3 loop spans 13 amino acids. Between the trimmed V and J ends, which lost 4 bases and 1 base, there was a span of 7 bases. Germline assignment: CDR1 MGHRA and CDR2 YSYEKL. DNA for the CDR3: TGCGCCAGCAGCCTGGACAGTAACTATGGCTACACCTTC. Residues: CASSLDSNYGYTF.

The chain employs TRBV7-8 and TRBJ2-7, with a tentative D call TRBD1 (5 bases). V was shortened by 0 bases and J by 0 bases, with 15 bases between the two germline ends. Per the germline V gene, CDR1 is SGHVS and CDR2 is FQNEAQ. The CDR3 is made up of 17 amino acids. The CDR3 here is CASSLAAVGQSSYEQYF. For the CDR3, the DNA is TGTGCCAGCAGCTTAGCGGCGGTCGGACAAAGCTCCTACGAGCAGTACTTC.

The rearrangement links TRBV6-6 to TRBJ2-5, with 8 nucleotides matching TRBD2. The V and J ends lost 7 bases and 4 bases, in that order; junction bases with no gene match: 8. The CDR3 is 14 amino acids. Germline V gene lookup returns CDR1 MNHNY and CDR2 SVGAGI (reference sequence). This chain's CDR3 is CASTESGGAETQYF. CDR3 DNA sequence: TGTGCCAGCACTGAGTCGGGGGGGGCAGAGACCCAGTACTTC.

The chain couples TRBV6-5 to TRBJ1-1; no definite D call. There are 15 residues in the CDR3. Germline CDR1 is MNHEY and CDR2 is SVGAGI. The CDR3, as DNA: TGTGTGCGCAATCCCCAGGCAGATCTGAACACTGAAGCTTTCTTT. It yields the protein CVRNPQADLNTEAFF.

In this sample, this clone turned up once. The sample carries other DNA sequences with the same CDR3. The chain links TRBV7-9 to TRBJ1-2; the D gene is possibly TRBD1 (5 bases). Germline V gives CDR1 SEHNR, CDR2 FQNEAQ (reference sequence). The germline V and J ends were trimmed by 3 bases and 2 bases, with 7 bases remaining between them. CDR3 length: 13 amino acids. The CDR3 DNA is TGTGCCAGCAGCTTGGGGGGAAACTATGGCTACACCTTC. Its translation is CASSLGGNYGYTF.

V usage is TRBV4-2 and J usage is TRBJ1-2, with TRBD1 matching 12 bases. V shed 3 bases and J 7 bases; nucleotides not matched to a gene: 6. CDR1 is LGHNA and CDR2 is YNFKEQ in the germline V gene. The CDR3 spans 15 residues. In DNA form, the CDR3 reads TGTGCCAGCAGCCACGGGGACAGGGGGCTTGGTGGCTACACCTTC. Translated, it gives CASSHGDRGLGGYTF.

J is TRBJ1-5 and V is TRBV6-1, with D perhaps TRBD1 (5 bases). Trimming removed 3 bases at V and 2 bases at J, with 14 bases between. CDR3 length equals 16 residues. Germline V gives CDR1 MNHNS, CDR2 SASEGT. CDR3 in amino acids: CASSEGPPVGNQPQHF. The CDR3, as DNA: TGTGCCAGCAGTGAGGGGCCACCGGTGGGCAATCAGCCCCAGCATTTT.

This CDR3 is CASSLASERSYGYTF. CDR3 coding DNA: TGCGCCAGCAGCTTGGCCTCCGAGCGTTCCTATGGCTACACCTTC. The chain uses TRBV5-1 and TRBJ1-2, with D unclear. V lost 0 bases and J 4 bases, leaving 13 bases between the germline ends. The CDR3 runs 15 residues. Per the germline V gene, CDR1 is SGHRS and CDR2 is YFSETQ. The whole variable domain, filled in from reference TRBV5-1 and TRBJ1-2, reads KAGVTQTPRYLIKTRGQQVTLSCSPISGHRSVSWYQQTPGQGLQFLFEYFSETQRNKGNFPGRFSGRQFSNSRSEMNVSTLELGDSALYLCASSLASERSYGYTFGSGTRLTVV.

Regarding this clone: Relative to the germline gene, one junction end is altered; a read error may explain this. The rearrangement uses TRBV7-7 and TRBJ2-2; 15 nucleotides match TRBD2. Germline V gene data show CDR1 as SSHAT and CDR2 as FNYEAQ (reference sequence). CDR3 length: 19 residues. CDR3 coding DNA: TGTGCTAGCAGCCCCTTCCCGGGACTAGCGGGGGGAAGAGGCGGGGAGCTGTTTTTT. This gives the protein CASSPFPGLAGGRGGELFF.

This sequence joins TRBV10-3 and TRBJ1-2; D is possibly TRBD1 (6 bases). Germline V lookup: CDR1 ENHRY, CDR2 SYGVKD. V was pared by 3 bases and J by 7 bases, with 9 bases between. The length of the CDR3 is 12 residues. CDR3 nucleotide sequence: TGTGCCATCAGTGACAGGACAGCTGGCTACACCTTC. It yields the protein CAISDRTAGYTF.

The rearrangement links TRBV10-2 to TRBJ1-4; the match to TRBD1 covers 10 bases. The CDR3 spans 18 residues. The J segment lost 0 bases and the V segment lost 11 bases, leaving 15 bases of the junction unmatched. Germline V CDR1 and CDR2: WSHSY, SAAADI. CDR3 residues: CASSSKGQGRTTNEKLFF. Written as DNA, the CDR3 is TGCGCCTCATCATCCAAGGGACAGGGGCGAACAACTAATGAAAAACTGTTTTTT.

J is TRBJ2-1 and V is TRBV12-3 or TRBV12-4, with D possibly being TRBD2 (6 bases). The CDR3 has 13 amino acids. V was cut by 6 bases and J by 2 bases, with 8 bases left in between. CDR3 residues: CASRAGPYNEQFF. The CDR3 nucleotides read TGTGCCAGCAGGGCGGGACCCTACAATGAGCAGTTCTTC.

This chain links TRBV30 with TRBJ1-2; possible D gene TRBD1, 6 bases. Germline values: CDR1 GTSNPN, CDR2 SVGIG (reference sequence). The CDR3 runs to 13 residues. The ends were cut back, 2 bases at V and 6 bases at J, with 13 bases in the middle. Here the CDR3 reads CAWSQGQGNGYTF. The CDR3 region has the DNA TGTGCCTGGAGTCAGGGGCAAGGGAATGGCTACACCTTC.

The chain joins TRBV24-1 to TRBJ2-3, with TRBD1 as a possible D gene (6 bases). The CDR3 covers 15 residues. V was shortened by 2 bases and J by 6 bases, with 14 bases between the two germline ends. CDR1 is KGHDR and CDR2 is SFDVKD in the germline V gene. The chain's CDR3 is CATSDSNRVVDTQYF. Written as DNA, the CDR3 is TGTGCCACCAGTGATTCAAACAGGGTGGTCGATACGCAGTATTTT.

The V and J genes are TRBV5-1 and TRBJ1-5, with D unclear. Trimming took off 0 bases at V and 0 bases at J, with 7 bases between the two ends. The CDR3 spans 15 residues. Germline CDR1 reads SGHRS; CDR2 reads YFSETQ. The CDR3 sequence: CASSLDSHSNQPQHF. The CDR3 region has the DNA TGCGCCAGCAGCTTGGACAGTCATAGCAATCAGCCCCAGCATTTT.